This T cell receptor beta chain was captured by sequencing in a study of blood T cells in healthy people across ages. This clonotype was detected many times. The CDR3 is made up of 14 amino acids. Trimming took off 1 base at V and 7 bases at J, with 14 bases between the two ends. The germline V gene encodes CDR1 DFQATT and CDR2 SNEGSKA (reference sequence). A second PCR, run for roughly 7 to 12 cycles, used a sample-barcoded 5' primer plus a J-beta primer mix. From the 5' RACE reads, TCRdb called clonotypes with MiXCR, one entry per CDR3 protein. The repertoire includes about 1.6 million distinct CDR3 sequences, about 31% of them detected once, and approximately 11% sits in the top ten.

V and J are TRBV20-1 and TRBJ1-5, with a possible D match to TRBD1 (6 bases). The source of this sequence is a woman between 25 and 40 years old in good health. Sequencing was performed on blood. The CDR3 DNA reads TGCAGTGCTAGAGGGGAACAGGGTCTACAGCCCCAGCATTTT. As protein: CSARGEQGLQPQHF.